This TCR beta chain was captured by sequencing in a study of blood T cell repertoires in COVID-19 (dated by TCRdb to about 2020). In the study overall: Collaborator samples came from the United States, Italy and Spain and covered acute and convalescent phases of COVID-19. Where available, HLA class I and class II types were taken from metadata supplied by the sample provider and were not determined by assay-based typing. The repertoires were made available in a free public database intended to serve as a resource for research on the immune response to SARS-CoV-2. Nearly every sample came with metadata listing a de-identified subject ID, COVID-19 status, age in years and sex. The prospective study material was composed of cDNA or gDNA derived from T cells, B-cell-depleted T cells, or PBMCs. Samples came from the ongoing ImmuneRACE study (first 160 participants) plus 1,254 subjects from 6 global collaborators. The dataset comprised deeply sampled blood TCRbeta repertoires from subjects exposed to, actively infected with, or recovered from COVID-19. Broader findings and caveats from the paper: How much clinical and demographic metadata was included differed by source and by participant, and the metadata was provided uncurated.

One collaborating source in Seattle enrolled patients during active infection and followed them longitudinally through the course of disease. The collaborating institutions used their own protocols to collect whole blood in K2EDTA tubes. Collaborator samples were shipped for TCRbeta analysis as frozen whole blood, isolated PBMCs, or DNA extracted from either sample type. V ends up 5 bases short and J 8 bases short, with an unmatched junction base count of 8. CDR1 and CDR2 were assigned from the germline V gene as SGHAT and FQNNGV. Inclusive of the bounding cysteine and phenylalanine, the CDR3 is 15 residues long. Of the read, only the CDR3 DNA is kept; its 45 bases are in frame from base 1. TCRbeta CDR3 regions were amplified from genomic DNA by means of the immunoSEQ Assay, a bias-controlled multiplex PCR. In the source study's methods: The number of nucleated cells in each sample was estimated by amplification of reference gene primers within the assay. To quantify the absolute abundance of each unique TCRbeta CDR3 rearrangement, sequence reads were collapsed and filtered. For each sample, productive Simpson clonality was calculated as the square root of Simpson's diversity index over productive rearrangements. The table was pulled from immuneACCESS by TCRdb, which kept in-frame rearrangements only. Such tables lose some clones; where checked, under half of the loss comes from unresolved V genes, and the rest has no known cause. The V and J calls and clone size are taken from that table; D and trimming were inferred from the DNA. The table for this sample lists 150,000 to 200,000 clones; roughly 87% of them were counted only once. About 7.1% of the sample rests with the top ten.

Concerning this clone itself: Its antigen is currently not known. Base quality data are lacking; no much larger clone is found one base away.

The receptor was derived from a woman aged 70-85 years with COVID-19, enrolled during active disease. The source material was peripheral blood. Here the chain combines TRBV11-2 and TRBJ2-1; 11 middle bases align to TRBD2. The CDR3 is CASSPDSGRAYEQFF. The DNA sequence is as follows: TGTGCCAGCAGCCCGGATAGCGGGAGGGCTTATGAGCAGTTCTTC.